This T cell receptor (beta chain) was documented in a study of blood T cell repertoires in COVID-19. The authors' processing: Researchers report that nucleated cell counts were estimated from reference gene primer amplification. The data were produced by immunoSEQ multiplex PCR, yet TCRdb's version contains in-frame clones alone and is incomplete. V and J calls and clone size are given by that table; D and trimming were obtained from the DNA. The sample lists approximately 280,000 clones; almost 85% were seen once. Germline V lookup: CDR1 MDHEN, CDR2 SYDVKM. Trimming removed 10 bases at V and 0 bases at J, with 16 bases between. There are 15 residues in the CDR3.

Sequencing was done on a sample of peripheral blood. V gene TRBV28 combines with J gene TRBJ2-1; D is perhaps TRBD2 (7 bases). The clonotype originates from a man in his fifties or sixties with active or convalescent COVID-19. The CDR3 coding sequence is TGTGCCATTAAGGGAGGGGGAAGCTCCTACAATGAGCAGTTCTTC. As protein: CAIKGGGSSYNEQFF.